One and the same sample provided the 26 T cell receptor beta chains below, sequenced in a study of blood T cell repertoires in COVID-19. Only in-frame clones appear in the TCRdb table, and some are missing; sequencing was by immunoSEQ multiplex PCR. The sample has 150,000 to 200,000 clones; approximately 80% are singletons. The sequencing input was peripheral blood. These receptors originate from a woman of 80 years or more with active or convalescent COVID-19.

CDR3: CASSPLVSTDTQYF. The DNA for the CDR3 is TGTGCCAGCAGCCCACTAGTGAGCACAGATACGCAGTATTTT. The J gene is TRBJ2-3, the V gene TRBV6-2 or TRBV6-3; D may be TRBD2 (5 bases). The CDR3 loop spans 14 amino acids. The germline V and J ends were trimmed by 6 bases and 0 bases, with 10 bases remaining between them. Germline V gene data show CDR1 as MNHEY and CDR2 as SVGEGT.

V is TRBV11-2 and J is TRBJ2-7; possibly TRBD2 for D (6 bases). The length of the CDR3 is 15 residues. Germline loops: CDR1 SGHAT, CDR2 FQNNGV. V lost 1 base to trimming and J lost 6 bases, with 16 bases between them. The CDR3 region has the DNA TGTGCCAGCAGCTTAGGGGTCGTGGGGGGTACCGAGCAGTACTTC. It specifies CASSLGVVGGTEQYF.

This chain's CDR3 is CASSLNGGTQYF. The CDR3, as DNA: TGCGCCAGCAGCTTGAATGGAGGGACCCAGTACTTC. The V and J genes are TRBV5-1 and TRBJ2-5; possible D gene TRBD2, 5 bases. Germline lookup yields CDR1 SGHRS and CDR2 YFSETQ. With 1 base removed from V and 7 bases from J, the gap between germline ends came to 8 bases. The CDR3 spans 12 residues. Looking up the rest from reference TRBV5-1 and TRBJ2-5 gives the full variable domain: KAGVTQTPRYLIKTRGQQVTLSCSPISGHRSVSWYQQTPGQGLQFLFEYFSETQRNKGNFPGRFSGRQFSNSRSEMNVSTLELGDSALYLCASSLNGGTQYFGPGTRLLVL.

This clone occurred a few times. The chain employs TRBV29-1 and TRBJ2-2; 7 bases match TRBD1. V gave up 6 bases and J gave up 4 bases; unmatched junction bases: 8. Germline V gene lookup returns CDR1 SQVTM and CDR2 ANQGSEA. This CDR3 spans 14 amino acids. CDR3 residues: CSVLGDRATGELFF. The CDR3 DNA is TGCAGCGTATTGGGAGACAGGGCCACCGGGGAGCTGTTTTTT.

This chain links TRBV27 with TRBJ2-1, with D possibly TRBD2 on 6 matching bases. CDR1 is MNHEY and CDR2 is SMNVEV in the germline V gene (reference sequence). This CDR3 has 15 amino acids. V lost 5 bases and J lost 7, with 18 bases in between. CDR3 residues: CASSTLSGDRNEQFF. The CDR3 DNA sequence: TGTGCCAGCAGTACCTTGTCGGGGGATCGTAATGAGCAGTTCTTC.

This clone was observed once. J is TRBJ1-2 and V is TRBV4-1; weak D call: TRBD1 (6 bases). The CDR3 is 15 residues long. CDR1 is MGHRA, CDR2 YSYEKL, per germline. Trimming stripped 3 bases from V and 5 bases from J, with 16 bases between. The CDR3 DNA reads TGCGCCAGCAGCCAGCCCCGTGGGCAGGGGTATGGCTACACCTTC. Residues: CASSQPRGQGYGYTF.

The V call is TRBV7-2, the J call TRBJ1-1, with 8 positions matching TRBD1. Germline CDR1 SGHTA, CDR2 FQGNSA. V lost 5 bases and J lost 0; bases outside the gene matches: 8. This CDR3 spans 16 amino acids. The CDR3 DNA reads as TGTGCCAGCAGCCTGGCGCCACAGGGGGTGAACACTGAAGCTTTCTTT. Translating it yields CASSLAPQGVNTEAFF.

The chain links TRBV20-1 to TRBJ2-3, with 10 bases matching TRBD1. The V gene end was trimmed by 3 bases and the J gene end by 6 bases; junction bases not matched to a gene: 6. The CDR3 has 14 residues. Germline assignment: CDR1 DFQATT and CDR2 SNEGSKA (reference sequence). CDR3 region: CSASPGTGADTQYF. The CDR3 coding sequence is TGCAGTGCTAGTCCCGGGACAGGGGCCGATACGCAGTATTTT.

The chain employs TRBV7-8 and TRBJ1-6, with 9 bases aligning to TRBD1. There are 14 residues in the CDR3. V shed 5 bases, J shed 7 bases, and the junction held 3 bases outside the gene matches. Germline V gene data show CDR1 as SGHVS and CDR2 as FQNEAQ. This chain's CDR3 is CASSMGQGNSPLHF. CDR3 in DNA: TGTGCCAGCAGCATGGGACAGGGAAATTCACCCCTCCACTTT.

This chain joins TRBV10-1 and TRBJ2-2; no clear D gene. The V gene lost 6 bases and the J gene lost 0 bases, with 8 bases spanning the gap. CDR3 length: 14 residues. CDR1 and CDR2 from the germline V gene are WNHNN and SYGVQD (reference sequence). For the CDR3, the DNA is TGCGCCAGCAGGGCTACTACGAACACCGGGGAGCTGTTTTTT. Amino acids: CASRATTNTGELFF.

This clone appeared once. The CDR3 DNA is TGCGCCAGCAGGGTCTCAAGGGGGAGCCCAGATACGCAGTATTTT. Translating it yields CASRVSRGSPDTQYF. V is TRBV10-1 and J is TRBJ2-3; possible D gene TRBD1, 6 bases. The V end was cut by 6 bases, the J end by 4 bases, with 17 bases between. From germline, CDR1 is WNHNN and CDR2 SYGVQD (reference sequence). This CDR3 has 15 residues.

The rearrangement joins TRBV9 to TRBJ1-2, with unresolved D. The V end was cut by 3 bases, the J end by 7 bases, with 19 bases between. The CDR3 extends over 15 amino acids. CDR1 and CDR2 (germline): SGDLS, YYNGEE. CDR3 in amino acids: CASSARPGMAVGYTF. The CDR3 nucleotides are TGTGCCAGCAGCGCCCGACCGGGGATGGCGGTTGGCTACACCTTC.

The CDR3 bases are TGTGCCAGCAGCCGCGGACAGGGCGGTGAAGCTTTCTTT. Amino acid sequence: CASSRGQGGEAFF. The rearrangement uses TRBV6-6 and TRBJ1-1, with 8 bases fitting TRBD1. Looked up from germline, CDR1 is MNHNY and CDR2 is SVGAGI (reference sequence). This CDR3 is 13 amino acids long. The junction had 7 bases not matched to a gene; V was cut back by 6 bases and J by 7 bases.

The chain joins TRBV5-1 to TRBJ2-7; 7 bases agree with TRBD1. J lost 3 bases, V lost 5 bases, and 11 bases had no gene match. CDR1 is SGHRS, CDR2 YFSETQ, per germline. The CDR3 runs 15 residues. CDR3 nucleotides: TGCGCCAGCAGGCGCTTCGGAACAGGGGACTACGAGCAGTACTTC. This sequence encodes CASRRFGTGDYEQYF.

The rearrangement links TRBV6-5 to TRBJ1-4, with D perhaps matching TRBD1 (5 bases). Trimming pared 7 bases from V and 7 bases from J, leaving 19 bases between. Germline V gene data show CDR1 as MNHEY and CDR2 as SVGAGI. The CDR3 runs to 15 residues. CDR3: CASTSGSLGGEKLFF. The CDR3 coding sequence is TGTGCCAGCACCTCCGGCTCACTGGGGGGTGAAAAACTGTTTTTT.

V usage is TRBV12-3 or TRBV12-4 and J usage is TRBJ2-7, with a weak D call TRBD1 (6 bases). V lost 6 bases and J lost 4, with 13 bases in between. The CDR3 loop spans 13 amino acids. CDR3 residues: CASRVTGRYEQYF. In DNA, the CDR3 is TGTGCCAGCAGGGTGACAGGAAGATACGAGCAGTACTTC.

This rearrangement joins TRBV29-1 to TRBJ1-1, with TRBD1 matching 10 bases. This CDR3 comprises 12 residues. The V and J ends lost 8 bases and 5 bases, in that order; junction bases with no gene match: 5. Germline loops: CDR1 SQVTM, CDR2 ANQGSEA. CDR3 residues: CSILDRGTEAFF. The CDR3 nucleotides read TGCAGCATTCTGGACAGGGGGACTGAAGCTTTCTTT.

CDR3 protein: CASSFTGDYGYTF. The CDR3 DNA reads TGCGCCAGCAGCTTTACGGGGGACTATGGCTACACCTTC. The genes are TRBV5-1 and TRBJ1-2, with D perhaps TRBD1 (5 bases). The V and J ends lost 2 bases and 3 bases respectively, with 8 bases between them. This CDR3 comprises 13 residues. Germline CDR1 SGHRS, CDR2 YFSETQ.

The rearrangement links TRBV28 to TRBJ2-4, with 7 bases fitting TRBD1. CDR3 size: 16 residues. With V trimmed by 5 bases and J by 5 bases, 12 bases remained unmatched. Germline values: CDR1 MDHEN, CDR2 SYDVKM. CDR3 sequence (DNA): TGTGCCAGCAGTAAACAGGGGTTTCAGGTGGAAAACATTCAGTACTTC. This gives the protein CASSKQGFQVENIQYF.

The rearrangement uses TRBV3-1 (or the pseudogene TRBV3-2) and TRBJ1-1; no clear D. Trimming stripped 4 bases from V and 1 base from J, with 10 bases between. The germline gives CDR1 LGHDT, CDR2 YNNKEL (reference sequence). This CDR3 contains 14 residues. The CDR3 is CASSLSGGNTEAFF. CDR3 coding DNA: TGTGCCAGCAGCCTGTCCGGAGGGAACACTGAAGCTTTCTTT.

The CDR3 DNA follows: TGTGCCAGCAGCGCATTCCAGGGGAGTACTGAAGCTTTCTTT. Translating gives CASSAFQGSTEAFF. V usage is TRBV7-9 and J usage is TRBJ1-1; weak D call: TRBD1 (6 bases). This CDR3 has 14 amino acids. CDR1 is SEHNR, CDR2 FQNEAQ, per germline (reference sequence). The V end lost 5 bases, the J end lost 5 bases, and 15 bases lay between the germline ends.

The gene calls are TRBV10-3 and TRBJ2-7, with unresolved D. CDR3 size: 11 residues. Trimming took off 6 bases at V and 6 bases at J, with 9 bases between the two ends. Germline lookup yields CDR1 ENHRY and CDR2 SYGVKD. CDR3 loop: CAISPSSEQYF. DNA for the CDR3: TGTGCCATCAGCCCAAGCTCCGAGCAGTACTTC.

The chain employs TRBV9 and TRBJ2-3, with D maybe TRBD2 (6 bases). CDR1 is SGDLS, CDR2 YYNGEE, per germline. V shed 4 bases and J shed 2 bases, with 11 bases lying between them. This CDR3 has 14 residues. This CDR3 is CASSYGGSTDTQYF. CDR3 DNA sequence: TGTGCCAGCAGCTACGGGGGTTCCACAGATACGCAGTATTTT. Complete variable domain (other parts from reference TRBV9 and TRBJ2-3): DSGVTQTPKHLITATGQRVTLRCSPRSGDLSVYWYQQSLDQGLQFLIQYYNGEERAKGNILERFSAQQFPDLHSELNLSSLELGDSALYFCASSYGGSTDTQYFGPGTRLTVL.

The rearrangement joins TRBV4-3 to TRBJ2-5; TRBD2 agrees at 16 bases. The germline CDR1 and CDR2 sequences are LGHNA and YSLEER. The ends lost 4 bases at V and 2 bases at J; junction bases unmatched: 10. The CDR3 extends over 19 amino acids. CDR3: CASSRTGTSGGVLQETQYF. CDR3 nucleotide sequence: TGCGCCAGCAGCCGGACCGGGACTAGCGGGGGGGTCCTACAAGAGACCCAGTACTTC.

This clone was observed a few times. This chain connects TRBV5-1 to TRBJ1-2, with D unresolved. Germline values: CDR1 SGHRS, CDR2 YFSETQ. The V gene lost 0 bases and the J gene lost 7 bases, with 10 bases spanning the gap. There are 13 residues in the CDR3. The CDR3 nucleotides are TGCGCCAGCAGCTTGGCGGGTATAGGTGGCTACACCTTC. Protein product: CASSLAGIGGYTF.

The chain carries TRBV30 and TRBJ2-5, with 8 bases that match TRBD1. The CDR3 has 15 amino acids. The J segment lost 4 bases and the V segment lost 8 bases, leaving 15 bases of the junction unmatched. CDR1 is GTSNPN and CDR2 is SVGIG in the germline V gene (reference sequence). This chain's CDR3 is CAGTHRDRKIETQYF. The CDR3, as DNA: TGTGCCGGAACCCACAGGGACAGGAAAATAGAGACCCAGTACTTC.